Listed below are T cell receptor beta chains from one sample, sequenced in a study of blood T cell repertoires in COVID-19. Assay: immunoSEQ multiplex PCR; the TCRdb copy retains only in-frame clones and omits some. The sample has 150,000 to 200,000 clones; roughly four fifths are singletons. Sequenced sample: PBMCs or T cells enriched from blood (not recorded which). Receptors originate from a man aged 40-55 years who had recovered from COVID-19. Each CDR3 is given without its conserved first and last residue. Only some rows state a clone size, as once, few, many or a class for expanded clones.

cdr3_length: 12
j_call: TRBJ2-6
v_call: TRBV19
clone_size: -
cdr3_aa: ASRVHEGANVLT

cdr3_length: 12
j_call: TRBJ1-4
v_call: TRBV24-1
clone_size: -
cdr3_aa: ATSDSGQQHKLF

cdr3_length: 15
j_call: TRBJ1-6
v_call: TRBV2
clone_size: -
cdr3_aa: APQPGGNSPYNSPLH

cdr3_length: 14
j_call: TRBJ2-2
v_call: TRBV7-6
clone_size: -
cdr3_aa: ASSVRTGGRSGELF

cdr3_length: 10
j_call: TRBJ1-1
v_call: TRBV5-6
clone_size: -
cdr3_aa: ASIGGATEAF

cdr3_length: 14
j_call: TRBJ2-2
v_call: TRBV3-1/TRBV3-2
clone_size: once
cdr3_aa: ASSPRDRKDTGELF

cdr3_length: 13
j_call: TRBJ2-1
v_call: TRBV19
clone_size: -
cdr3_aa: ASNRGLVLNNEQF

cdr3_length: 15
j_call: TRBJ1-3
v_call: TRBV9
clone_size: -
cdr3_aa: ASSVETGEIAGNTIY

cdr3_length: 20
j_call: TRBJ1-1
v_call: TRBV2
clone_size: -
cdr3_aa: ASRGKLDRESAVLSMNTEAF

cdr3_length: 13
j_call: TRBJ1-4
v_call: TRBV2
clone_size: -
cdr3_aa: ASSHARGVNEKLF

cdr3_length: 11
j_call: TRBJ1-2
v_call: TRBV6-1
clone_size: -
cdr3_aa: ASSEQAVYGYT

cdr3_length: 11
j_call: TRBJ2-3
v_call: TRBV2
clone_size: -
cdr3_aa: ASSESLADTQY

cdr3_length: 12
j_call: TRBJ1-1
v_call: TRBV5-4
clone_size: -
cdr3_aa: ASSLDRGNTEAF

cdr3_length: 13
j_call: TRBJ1-6
v_call: TRBV25-1
clone_size: few
cdr3_aa: ASSESGTGSSPLH

cdr3_length: 10
j_call: TRBJ1-5
v_call: TRBV12-3/TRBV12-4
clone_size: once
cdr3_aa: ASSTGSNTQH

cdr3_length: 17
j_call: TRBJ1-1
v_call: TRBV3-1/TRBV3-2
clone_size: -
cdr3_aa: ASSQARSRTGGWNTEAF

cdr3_length: 15
j_call: TRBJ2-7
v_call: TRBV7-9
clone_size: -
cdr3_aa: ASSSKAPDRGSYEQY

cdr3_length: 13
j_call: TRBJ1-2
v_call: TRBV5-1
clone_size: -
cdr3_aa: ASSLVQSGVYGYT

cdr3_length: 12
j_call: TRBJ2-2
v_call: TRBV6-5
clone_size: few
cdr3_aa: ASKIRGNTGELF

cdr3_length: 12
j_call: TRBJ1-6
v_call: TRBV2
clone_size: -
cdr3_aa: ASRAGANNSPLH

cdr3_length: 14
j_call: TRBJ1-2
v_call: TRBV9
clone_size: -
cdr3_aa: ASSVSAGTGGAGYT

cdr3_length: 12
j_call: TRBJ1-5
v_call: TRBV2
clone_size: -
cdr3_aa: ASSGQGRNQPQH

cdr3_length: 11
j_call: TRBJ2-5
v_call: TRBV2
clone_size: -
cdr3_aa: ASVRLARETQY

cdr3_length: 13
j_call: TRBJ1-6
v_call: TRBV7-2
clone_size: -
cdr3_aa: ASSFRGGVASPLH

cdr3_length: 13
j_call: TRBJ1-2
v_call: TRBV5-4
clone_size: -
cdr3_aa: ASSLTGGLSNGYT

cdr3_length: 13
j_call: TRBJ1-2
v_call: TRBV6-5
clone_size: few
cdr3_aa: ASRELGTGDGGYT

cdr3_length: 13
j_call: TRBJ1-2
v_call: TRBV5-4
clone_size: -
cdr3_aa: ASSLGGGDDYGYT

cdr3_length: 11
j_call: TRBJ2-5
v_call: TRBV5-6
clone_size: -
cdr3_aa: ASSFSGVGTQY

cdr3_length: 12
j_call: TRBJ1-2
v_call: TRBV6-5
clone_size: -
cdr3_aa: ASSYSTGVYGYT

cdr3_length: 14
j_call: TRBJ2-3
v_call: TRBV7-6
clone_size: -
cdr3_aa: ASSLGRGSSTDTQY

cdr3_length: 11
j_call: TRBJ1-5
v_call: TRBV30
clone_size: -
cdr3_aa: AWSVQGNQPQH

cdr3_length: 15
j_call: TRBJ2-5
v_call: TRBV6-6
clone_size: -
cdr3_aa: ASSPGVGSGGTETQY

cdr3_length: 11
j_call: TRBJ1-2
v_call: TRBV6-5
clone_size: -
cdr3_aa: ASSKKNSNGYT

cdr3_length: 11
j_call: TRBJ2-5
v_call: TRBV19
clone_size: -
cdr3_aa: ASSFGTIETQY

cdr3_length: 13
j_call: TRBJ2-2
v_call: TRBV2
clone_size: -
cdr3_aa: ASGGRQRNTGELF

cdr3_length: 11
j_call: TRBJ2-1
v_call: TRBV10-3
clone_size: -
cdr3_aa: AISESTDEEQF

cdr3_length: 11
j_call: TRBJ1-5
v_call: TRBV7-8
clone_size: -
cdr3_aa: ASSLPGGQPQH

cdr3_length: 11
j_call: TRBJ1-1
v_call: TRBV3-1/TRBV3-2
clone_size: -
cdr3_aa: ASSQGSGGATF

cdr3_length: 11
j_call: TRBJ1-2
v_call: TRBV7-2
clone_size: -
cdr3_aa: ASSRDRNYGYT

cdr3_length: 11
j_call: TRBJ1-2
v_call: TRBV25-1
clone_size: -
cdr3_aa: ACGDPPLYGYT

cdr3_length: 12
j_call: TRBJ1-1
v_call: TRBV27
clone_size: -
cdr3_aa: ASTPPGQGAKAF

cdr3_length: 12
j_call: TRBJ1-2
v_call: TRBV10-2
clone_size: -
cdr3_aa: ASSESGQVNGYT

cdr3_length: 10
j_call: TRBJ1-2
v_call: TRBV25-1
clone_size: -
cdr3_aa: ASSESTLGYT

cdr3_length: 9
j_call: TRBJ1-1
v_call: TRBV2
clone_size: once
cdr3_aa: ASRTTGRAF

cdr3_length: 12
j_call: TRBJ2-5
v_call: TRBV9
clone_size: -
cdr3_aa: ASGTGSFGETQY

cdr3_length: 11
j_call: TRBJ1-2
v_call: TRBV24-1
clone_size: -
cdr3_aa: ATSGGGSYGYT

cdr3_length: 13
j_call: TRBJ2-7
v_call: TRBV6-5
clone_size: -
cdr3_aa: ASSWETGGMGEQY

cdr3_length: 13
j_call: TRBJ2-5
v_call: TRBV4-2
clone_size: -
cdr3_aa: ASSQEGAAEETQY

cdr3_length: 12
j_call: TRBJ2-5
v_call: TRBV5-6
clone_size: -
cdr3_aa: ASSPDWSGETQY

cdr3_length: 11
j_call: TRBJ1-1
v_call: TRBV6-4
clone_size: -
cdr3_aa: ASSEGDNTEAF

cdr3_length: 13
j_call: TRBJ1-3
v_call: TRBV4-3
clone_size: -
cdr3_aa: ASSQAAGSGNTIY

cdr3_length: 13
j_call: TRBJ2-7
v_call: TRBV14
clone_size: -
cdr3_aa: ASSRTGTGKAEQY

cdr3_length: 12
j_call: TRBJ1-5
v_call: TRBV18
clone_size: -
cdr3_aa: ASSPDRLYQPQH